The next 21 T cell receptor beta chains were all read from a single sample in a study of cytomegalovirus exposure and HLA in healthy donors. Use of 60 Vbeta and 13 Jbeta primers characterized the PCR. Only in-frame clones appear in the TCRdb table, and some are missing; sequencing was by immunoSEQ multiplex PCR. The profile shows some 95,000 clones, approximately 71% of them singletons. Sequencing was done on a sample of PBMCs. Receptors were obtained from a woman between 18 and 30 years old in good health and CMV-seropositive.

This clone was counted a single time. The genes are TRBV15 and TRBJ2-5; 12 nucleotides line up with TRBD2. Near its end, the DNA agrees better with TRBJ2-7, so the J call may be wrong. The CDR3 spans 21 residues. Germline CDR1 LNHNV, CDR2 YYDKDF (reference sequence). The chain's CDR3 is CATSRMEEWASGREDSYEQYF. The CDR3 DNA reads TGTGCCACCAGCAGAATGGAGGAATGGGCTAGCGGGAGGGAAGACTCCTACGAGCAGTACTTC.

J is TRBJ2-7 and V is TRBV7-2; 7 bases are shared with TRBD2. The CDR3 is 13 amino acids. The junction had 4 bases not matched to a gene; V was cut back by 2 bases and J by 6 bases. Germline values: CDR1 SGHTA, CDR2 FQGNSA. CDR3 nucleotide sequence: TGTGCCAGCAGCTTAAAGCGGGAAACCGAGCAGTACTTC. Translation gives CASSLKRETEQYF.

This rearrangement joins TRBV6-1 to TRBJ2-1; no clear D gene. CDR1 and CDR2 (germline): MNHNS, SASEGT. Trimming left V 2 bases short and J 8 bases short, with 4 bases between. The CDR3 length is 11 residues. DNA of the CDR3: TGTGCCAGCAGTGAACTCTATGAGCAGTTCTTC. Translated: CASSELYEQFF.

The chain is built from TRBV9 and TRBJ2-1, with D maybe TRBD2 (6 bases). Trimming removed 3 bases from V and 4 bases from J, with 8 bases in between. The V gene's germline CDR1 is SGDLS and CDR2 YYNGEE. The CDR3 has 13 residues. The CDR3 reads CASSAGTYNEQFF. The CDR3 nucleotides are TGTGCCAGCAGCGCCGGGACTTACAATGAGCAGTTCTTC.

V gene TRBV19 combines with J gene TRBJ2-7; D is possibly TRBD1 (5 bases). In germline, CDR1 is LNHDA, CDR2 SQIVND (reference sequence). This CDR3 has 14 residues. Trimming removed 4 bases at V and 6 bases at J, with 16 bases between. The CDR3 bases are TGTGCCAGTAGTACGGTACAGGATCGACTCGAGCAGTACTTC. This codes for CASSTVQDRLEQYF.

The chain uses TRBV30 and TRBJ2-3; 8 nucleotides align to TRBD1. Germline CDR1 reads GTSNPN; CDR2 reads SVGIG (reference sequence). Unmatched junction bases numbered 4, after V lost 0 bases and J lost 2 bases. The CDR3 contains 15 residues. CDR3 DNA: TGTGCCTGGAGTGTATCGACAGGGGTCACAGATACGCAGTATTTT. Protein sequence: CAWSVSTGVTDTQYF.

This chain uses TRBV28 with TRBJ2-7, with TRBD2 matching over 11 bases. The germline V gene has CDR1 MDHEN and CDR2 SYDVKM. The CDR3 covers 16 residues. Trimming at V came to 3 bases and at J to 4 bases, leaving 8 bases not matched to a gene. The CDR3 DNA sequence: TGTGCCAGCAGTTTTCTGTTCGGACTAGCGGGTTACGAGCAGTACTTC. Translating gives CASSFLFGLAGYEQYF. Filled out from reference TRBV28 and TRBJ2-7, the complete variable domain reads DVKVTQSSRYLVKRTGEKVFLECVQDMDHENMFWYRQDPGLGLRLIYFSYDVKMKEKGDIPEGYSVSREKKERFSLILESASTNQTSMYLCASSFLFGLAGYEQYFGPGTRLTVT.

The gene calls are TRBV5-6 and TRBJ1-1; TRBD1 matches 7 bases. CDR3 length: 16 amino acids. J was trimmed by 1 base and V by 2 bases; bases with no gene match: 8. CDR1 and CDR2 from the germline V gene are SGHDT and YYEEEE. CDR3 in DNA: TGTGCCAGCAGCTTTTTTCCCGGGACAGCGAACACTGAAGCTTTCTTT. This gives the protein CASSFFPGTANTEAFF. The entire variable domain, with the rest obtained from reference TRBV5-6 and TRBJ1-1, is as follows: DAGVTQSPTHLIKTRGQQVTLRCSPKSGHDTVSWYQQALGQGPQFIFQYYEEEERQRGNFPDRFSGHQFPNYSSELNVNALLLGDSALYLCASSFFPGTANTEAFFGQGTRLTVV.

The chain is built from TRBV11-1 and TRBJ2-2; tentatively, D is TRBD2 (5 bases). The CDR3 runs to 13 residues. Trimming left V 2 bases short and J 5 bases short, with 6 bases between. In germline, CDR1 is SGHAT, CDR2 FQDESV (reference sequence). CDR3 protein: CASSLSGTGELFF. In DNA, the CDR3 is TGTGCCAGCAGCTTATCGGGAACCGGGGAGCTGTTTTTT.

This clone turned up a few times. The chain employs TRBV28 and TRBJ2-7; 9 bases line up with TRBD1. V trimming: 3 bases; J trimming: 2 bases; junction bases outside the gene matches: 8. The CDR3 totals 16 residues. CDR1 and CDR2 (germline): MDHEN, SYDVKM. The CDR3 is CASSLFRDRAPYEQYF. For the CDR3, the DNA is TGTGCCAGCAGTTTGTTCCGGGACAGGGCACCCTACGAGCAGTACTTC.

J is TRBJ1-2 and V is TRBV27; D ambiguous. The CDR3 sequence is 13 residues long. The germline gives CDR1 MNHEY, CDR2 SMNVEV (reference sequence). V was cut by 3 bases and J by 8 bases, with 13 bases left in between. The CDR3 sequence is CASSFASLEGYTF. As DNA, the CDR3 is TGTGCCAGCAGTTTTGCGAGCTTGGAGGGCTACACCTTC.

This chain joins TRBV7-7 and TRBJ1-1; D uncertain. Trimming shortened V by 4 bases and J by 0 bases, and 6 bases separated the two germline ends. The CDR3 has 13 residues. The germline gives CDR1 SSHAT, CDR2 FNYEAQ (reference sequence). The CDR3 sequence: CASSSFLNTEAFF. For the CDR3, the DNA is TGTGCCAGCAGCTCCTTCTTGAACACTGAAGCTTTCTTT. The complete variable domain, with remaining parts taken from reference TRBV7-7 and TRBJ1-1, reads GAGVSQSPRYKVTKRGQDVTLRCDPISSHATLYWYQQALGQGPEFLTYFNYEAQPDKSGLPSDRFSAERPEGSISTLTIQRTEQRDSAMYRCASSSFLNTEAFFGQGTRLTVV.

A few counts support this clone. The chain combines TRBV9 with TRBJ1-1; no firm D call. Trimming took 2 bases from V and 1 from J, leaving 15 bases between them. CDR1 SGDLS and CDR2 YYNGEE come from the germline V gene. There are 16 residues in the CDR3. The CDR3 DNA reads as TGTGCCAGCAGCGTGGGCCCGTCTTTGGGGAACACTGAAGCTTTCTTT. Its translation is CASSVGPSLGNTEAFF.

The chain links TRBV5-1 to TRBJ2-3; 12 bases align to TRBD2. This CDR3 is 15 amino acids long. The germline gives CDR1 SGHRS, CDR2 YFSETQ. The V gene end was trimmed by 6 bases and the J gene end by 4 bases; junction bases not matched to a gene: 6. The CDR3 DNA reads as TGCGCCAGCAACCAGACTAGCGGGAGACCAGATACGCAGTATTTT. Translating gives CASNQTSGRPDTQYF.

The chain joins TRBV18 to TRBJ2-7, with D tentatively TRBD2 (5 bases). Germline values: CDR1 KGHSH, CDR2 LQKENI. The CDR3 runs 12 residues. V lost 2 bases, J lost 5 bases, and 7 bases lay in between. This chain's CDR3 is CASSPSGNEQYF. CDR3 nucleotide sequence: TGTGCCAGCTCACCATCGGGGAACGAGCAGTACTTC.

The CDR3 region is CASYSGTAEKLFF. The CDR3 DNA reads as TGTGCCAGCTATTCCGGGACAGCTGAAAAACTGTTTTTT. The V gene is TRBV2, the J gene TRBJ1-4; 7 positions agree with TRBD1. CDR1 and CDR2 from the germline V gene are SNHLY and FYNNEI. The ends lost 8 bases at V and 7 bases at J; junction bases unmatched: 7. This CDR3 contains 13 residues.

The V and J genes are TRBV5-4 and TRBJ2-5, with 9 bases lining up with TRBD2. CDR1 is SGHNT and CDR2 is YYREEE in the germline V gene (reference sequence). Trimming removed 1 base from V and 2 bases from J; junction bases left unmatched: 6. The CDR3 runs 16 residues. CDR3 DNA sequence: TGTGCCAGCAGCTTGAAAGGGCTAGCGGGGCAAGAGACCCAGTACTTC. Protein sequence: CASSLKGLAGQETQYF.

This rearrangement joins TRBV7-7 to TRBJ2-1; 10 bases map to TRBD2. Germline lookup yields CDR1 SSHAT and CDR2 FNYEAQ (reference sequence). This CDR3 has 16 amino acids. J lost 7 bases, V lost 5 bases, and 11 bases had no gene match. CDR3 nucleotides: TGTGCCAGCAGCCAGACCAGCGGGGGGGCCGGGAATGAGCAGTTCTTC. It translates to CASSQTSGGAGNEQFF.

The V and J genes are TRBV9 and TRBJ2-2; possibly TRBD2 for D (5 bases). With 0 bases removed from V and 1 base from J, the gap between germline ends came to 7 bases. Per germline, CDR1 SGDLS and CDR2 YYNGEE. CDR3 length: 15 residues. The CDR3 DNA reads as TGTGCCAGCAGCGTAGCAGCGGAGAACACCGGGGAGCTGTTTTTT. As protein: CASSVAAENTGELFF.

V gene TRBV7-6 combines with J gene TRBJ2-7; D is unresolved. The CDR3 spans 12 residues. V dropped 0 bases and J dropped 5 bases, with 5 bases sitting between them. The germline V gene encodes CDR1 SGHVS and CDR2 FNYEAQ. CDR3 coding DNA: TGTGCCAGCAGCTTAGCGTATGACGAGCAGTACTTC. Protein sequence: CASSLAYDEQYF.

The chain carries TRBV29-1 and TRBJ2-7; D unresolved. V gave up 1 base and J gave up 0 bases, with 7 bases separating them. The CDR3 sequence is 13 residues long. Germline-derived CDR1 and CDR2 are SQVTM and ANQGSEA. The CDR3 DNA reads TGCAGCGTTGAAGGCCCCAGCTCCTACGAGCAGTACTTC. This codes for CSVEGPSSYEQYF.